This T cell receptor beta chain was sequenced for a study of blood T cell repertoires in COVID-19. On the study more broadly: Acute and convalescent COVID-19 specimens originated in the United States, Italy and Spain. Nucleic acid was either cDNA or gDNA, and it came from T cells, B-cell-depleted T cells, or PBMCs.

CDR1 and CDR2 from the germline V gene are MNHNY and SVGAGI (reference sequence). Between the trimmed V and J ends, which lost 7 bases and 4 bases, there was a span of 11 bases. The CDR3 runs 13 residues. Authors' processing steps: Estimated nucleated cell counts came from reference gene primer amplification. TCRdb's table, derived via immunoSEQ multiplex PCR, lists solely in-frame clones and lacks some. That table supplies the V and J calls and clone size; D and trimming were determined from the DNA. The sample consists of fewer than 450,000 clones, approximately 90% of them appearing once. The origin of this receptor is a woman aged 18-35 years who had recovered from COVID-19. The chain joins TRBV6-6 to TRBJ1-3, with a weak D call TRBD1 (6 bases). The sequencing sample was made of peripheral blood. CDR3 in DNA: TGTGCCAGCATTCAGGGGCCGGGAAACACCATATATTTT. It translates to CASIQGPGNTIYF.